This is a list of T cell receptor beta chains from one sample in a study of blood T cell dynamics during melanoma immunotherapy. Sequencing used immunoSEQ multiplex PCR; TCRdb keeps in-frame clones, though not all of them. The sample carries roughly 30,000 clones, approximately 88% recorded once. Source: blood, taken from a patient treated with checkpoint blockade. These receptor sequences come from a human donor with melanoma. Each CDR3 is given with its conserved first and last residue. The order of the fields is V gene, J gene, clone size, D gene, CDR3 DNA, CDR3 protein. The D gene is left open where the match is weak. Some rows have no size entry. The others give once, few or many, or a class for an expanded clone.

v_call: TRBV5-1
j_call: TRBJ1-2
clone_size: NA
d_call: TRBD1
cdr3_nt: TGCGCCAGCAGCTTGACAGGGGGCGGTGGCTACACCTTC
cdr3_aa: CASSLTGGGGYTF

v_call: TRBV19
j_call: TRBJ2-1
clone_size: NA
d_call: TRBD2
cdr3_nt: TGTGCCAGTAGTAGGGGTAGGCTGGCGGCTAGCGGGGTGACTGGTGAGCAGTTCTTC
cdr3_aa: CASSRGRLAASGVTGEQFF

v_call: TRBV10-2
j_call: TRBJ2-7
clone_size: NA
d_call: NA
cdr3_nt: TGCGCCAGCAGTGATTGGGGGTCTTCCTACGAGCAGTACTTC
cdr3_aa: CASSDWGSSYEQYF

v_call: TRBV2
j_call: TRBJ1-1
clone_size: NA
d_call: TRBD1
cdr3_nt: TGTGCCAGCAGTGCCGGGACAGGGCGAGGGGGCACTGAAGCTTTCTTT
cdr3_aa: CASSAGTGRGGTEAFF

v_call: TRBV6-1
j_call: TRBJ1-1
clone_size: NA
d_call: TRBD1
cdr3_nt: TGTGCCAGCAGTAGATGGACAGGGAACACTGAAGCTTTCTTT
cdr3_aa: CASSRWTGNTEAFF

v_call: TRBV28
j_call: TRBJ1-2
clone_size: NA
d_call: NA
cdr3_nt: TGTGCCAGCAGTTTATCAGGGAAAGGGAGCTATGGCTACACCTTC
cdr3_aa: CASSLSGKGSYGYTF

v_call: TRBV28
j_call: TRBJ2-1
clone_size: NA
d_call: NA
cdr3_nt: TGTGCCAGCACCCACTTCCGGGCCCTACCCTACAATGAGCAGTTCTTC
cdr3_aa: CASTHFRALPYNEQFF

v_call: TRBV4-3
j_call: TRBJ2-7
clone_size: NA
d_call: TRBD1
cdr3_nt: TGCGCCAGCAGCCTAGGGACAGCCCACCTCTACGAGCAGTACTTC
cdr3_aa: CASSLGTAHLYEQYF

v_call: TRBV4-2
j_call: TRBJ2-7
clone_size: few
d_call: TRBD1
cdr3_nt: TGTGCCAGCAGCAAGGACAGGGCCCTCTACGAGCAGTACTTC
cdr3_aa: CASSKDRALYEQYF

v_call: TRBV5-6
j_call: TRBJ1-5
clone_size: NA
d_call: NA
cdr3_nt: TGTGCCAGCAGCTTGGGACTACCTGGAGGGCCCCAGCATTTT
cdr3_aa: CASSLGLPGGPQHF

v_call: TRBV30
j_call: TRBJ2-1
clone_size: NA
d_call: TRBD2
cdr3_nt: TGTGCCTTCGGGACTAGCGGTAACGCGGGTTACAATGAGCAGTTCTTC
cdr3_aa: CAFGTSGNAGYNEQFF

v_call: TRBV6-1
j_call: TRBJ2-5
clone_size: NA
d_call: NA
cdr3_nt: TGTGCCAGCAACGAGGGGGGTAGGGTACAAGAGACCCAGTACTTC
cdr3_aa: CASNEGGRVQETQYF

v_call: TRBV27
j_call: TRBJ1-1
clone_size: NA
d_call: NA
cdr3_nt: TGTGCCAGCAGGCAATTGACAGGAAGGGGGACTGAAGCTTTCTTT
cdr3_aa: CASRQLTGRGTEAFF

v_call: TRBV28
j_call: TRBJ1-3
clone_size: few
d_call: TRBD1
cdr3_nt: TGTGCCAGCAGTGAAACAGGGGCGGGGGGAAACACCATATATTTT
cdr3_aa: CASSETGAGGNTIYF

v_call: TRBV10-2
j_call: TRBJ2-5
clone_size: NA
d_call: NA
cdr3_nt: TGCGCCAGCAGTGTGGTCGGGGCACAAGAGACCCAGTACTTC
cdr3_aa: CASSVVGAQETQYF

v_call: TRBV19
j_call: TRBJ1-2
clone_size: few
d_call: TRBD1
cdr3_nt: TGTGCCAGTAGTATGGGACAGGGAGTCTCCGGCTACACCTTC
cdr3_aa: CASSMGQGVSGYTF

v_call: TRBV4-3
j_call: TRBJ2-7
clone_size: NA
d_call: NA
cdr3_nt: TGCGCCAGCAGCCAGGGACGGACTTACGAGCAGTACTTC
cdr3_aa: CASSQGRTYEQYF

v_call: TRBV29-1
j_call: TRBJ1-2
clone_size: NA
d_call: TRBD1
cdr3_nt: TGCAGCGTTGAAGATTCACACAGGGGGCGCGAGGGGTACGGCTACACCTTC
cdr3_aa: CSVEDSHRGREGYGYTF

v_call: TRBV11-3
j_call: TRBJ2-7
clone_size: NA
d_call: NA
cdr3_nt: TGTGCCAGCAGCCGTCACGAGCAGTACTTC
cdr3_aa: CASSRHEQYF

v_call: TRBV28
j_call: TRBJ1-2
clone_size: NA
d_call: NA
cdr3_nt: TGTGCCAGCAGTTTTGGTCCAGGCCCCTACACCTTC
cdr3_aa: CASSFGPGPYTF

v_call: TRBV18
j_call: TRBJ2-7
clone_size: NA
d_call: NA
cdr3_nt: TGTGCCAGCTCACCAAGAGAAGGGAGTGGCCCGCAGTACTTC
cdr3_aa: CASSPREGSGPQYF

v_call: TRBV30
j_call: TRBJ2-3
clone_size: NA
d_call: NA
cdr3_nt: TGTGCCTGGACGCCTGGGGCAGATACGCAGTATTTT
cdr3_aa: CAWTPGADTQYF

v_call: TRBV21-1
j_call: TRBJ2-3
clone_size: NA
d_call: NA
cdr3_nt: TGTGCCAGCAGCAAATGGAGCGGGGGGCCTAACACAGATACGCAGTATTTT
cdr3_aa: CASSKWSGGPNTDTQYF

v_call: TRBV19
j_call: TRBJ1-1
clone_size: few
d_call: NA
cdr3_nt: TGTGCCAGTAATCGGGGAGCGAACACTGAAGCTTTCTTT
cdr3_aa: CASNRGANTEAFF

v_call: TRBV7-6
j_call: TRBJ1-3
clone_size: NA
d_call: TRBD1
cdr3_nt: TGTGCCAGCAGCACAATAACAGGGGGAACTGGAAACACCATATATTTT
cdr3_aa: CASSTITGGTGNTIYF